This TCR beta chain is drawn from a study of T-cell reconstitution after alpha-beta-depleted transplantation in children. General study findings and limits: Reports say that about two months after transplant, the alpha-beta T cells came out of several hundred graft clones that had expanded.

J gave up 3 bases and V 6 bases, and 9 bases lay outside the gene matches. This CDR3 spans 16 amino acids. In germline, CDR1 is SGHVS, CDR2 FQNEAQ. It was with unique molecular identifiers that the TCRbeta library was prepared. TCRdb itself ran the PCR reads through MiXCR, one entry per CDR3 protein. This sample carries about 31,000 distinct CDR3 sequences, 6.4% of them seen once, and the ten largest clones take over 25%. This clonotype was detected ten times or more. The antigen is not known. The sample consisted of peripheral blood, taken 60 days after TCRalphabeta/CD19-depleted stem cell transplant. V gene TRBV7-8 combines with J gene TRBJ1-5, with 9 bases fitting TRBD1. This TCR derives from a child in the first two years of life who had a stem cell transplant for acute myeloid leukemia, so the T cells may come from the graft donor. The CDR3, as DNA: TGTGCCAGCAGTCCGACTGGGACAGGGCCCAATCAGCCCCAGCATTTT. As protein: CASSPTGTGPNQPQHF.